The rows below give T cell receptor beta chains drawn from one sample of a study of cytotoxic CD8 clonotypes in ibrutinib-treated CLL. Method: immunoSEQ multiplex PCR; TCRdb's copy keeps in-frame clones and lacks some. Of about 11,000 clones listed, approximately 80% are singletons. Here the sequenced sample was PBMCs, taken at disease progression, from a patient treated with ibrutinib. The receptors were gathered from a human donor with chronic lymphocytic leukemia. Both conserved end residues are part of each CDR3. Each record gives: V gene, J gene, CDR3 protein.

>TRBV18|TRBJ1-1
CASSPPDRGLGTEAFF
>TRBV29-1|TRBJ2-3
CSTSGTSGTDTQYF
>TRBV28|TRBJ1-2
CASSFETALRGYTF
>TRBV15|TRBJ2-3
CACLSGDTQYF
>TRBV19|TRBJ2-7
CASNPKGLAGGVAYEQYF
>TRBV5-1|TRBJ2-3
CASSSQGRGPGTDTQYF
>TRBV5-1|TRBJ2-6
CASSAGGSGANVLTF
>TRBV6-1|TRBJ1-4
CASSEAGREKLFF
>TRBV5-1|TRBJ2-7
CASSLAEGANSYEQYF
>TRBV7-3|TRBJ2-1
CASSNSGLSYNEQFF
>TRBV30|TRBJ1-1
CAWSVQGTGSSTEAFF
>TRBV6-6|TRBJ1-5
CASSRDRPNQPQHF
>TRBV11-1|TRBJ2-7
CASSLAGIYEQYF
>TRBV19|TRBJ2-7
CASSSRQGLVPYEQYF
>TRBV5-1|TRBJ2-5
CASSSGFTETQYF
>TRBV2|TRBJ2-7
CASRSPDYEQYF
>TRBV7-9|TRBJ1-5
CASSLASGGNQPQHF
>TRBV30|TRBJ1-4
CAWSVDRAEKLFF
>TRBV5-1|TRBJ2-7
CASSTDKPYEQYF
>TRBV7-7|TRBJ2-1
CASSGGLAGYNEQFF
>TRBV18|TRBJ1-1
CASSPRQPNEAFF
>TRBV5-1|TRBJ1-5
CASSLTGGEGAQHF
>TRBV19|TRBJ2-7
CASSLGGLYEQYF
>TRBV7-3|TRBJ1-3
CASSFRGSDTIYF
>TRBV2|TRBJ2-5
CATRQDRGGPETQYF
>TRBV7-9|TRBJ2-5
CASSHSGGLQETQYF
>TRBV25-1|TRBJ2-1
CASKGKGEDSYNEQFF
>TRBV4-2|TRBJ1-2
CASSQDLTGGAANYGYTF
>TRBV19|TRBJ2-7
CASKEREGLSYEQYF
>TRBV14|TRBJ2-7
CASSQGYEQYF
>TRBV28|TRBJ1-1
CASSLHNRVKNTEAFF
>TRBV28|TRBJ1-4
CASSFAGTGGEKLFF
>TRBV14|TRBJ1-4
CASSRPWAGIIKTNEKLFF
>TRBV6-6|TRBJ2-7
CASSETGRSYEQYF
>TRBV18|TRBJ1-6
CASSPTVNSPLHF
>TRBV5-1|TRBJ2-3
CASSSQRRQGTDTQYF
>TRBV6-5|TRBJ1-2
CASSYSSGGGYTF
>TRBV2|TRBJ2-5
CASSEAGGWETQYF
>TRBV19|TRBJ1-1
CASRDRVKGTEAFF
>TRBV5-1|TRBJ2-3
CASSRTGTDTQYF
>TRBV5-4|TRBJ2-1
CASSMRAAPSYNEQFF
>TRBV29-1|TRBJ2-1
CSVESGGEQFF
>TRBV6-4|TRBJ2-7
CASRIPGQGKTYEQYF
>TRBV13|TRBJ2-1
CASSFAPRNEQFF
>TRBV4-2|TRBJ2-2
CASSQDWTSYAGELFF
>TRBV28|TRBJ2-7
CASSSPWGSGEQYF
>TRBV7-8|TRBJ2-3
CASSLVEGVSTDTQYF
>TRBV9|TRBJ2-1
CASSVLVGTPFQGNEQFF
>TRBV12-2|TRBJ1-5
CASRPWGQGNQPQHF
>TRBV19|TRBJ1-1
CASSSPPGRINTEAFF
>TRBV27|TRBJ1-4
CASLRGRPSRGEKLFF
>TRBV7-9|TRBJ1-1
CASGLDRVVRTFF
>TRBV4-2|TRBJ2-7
CASSQDRALYEQYF
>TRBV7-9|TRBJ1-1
CASSPTNRQEAFF
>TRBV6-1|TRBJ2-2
CAIRVASGNTGELFF
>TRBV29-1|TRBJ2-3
CSVARVSGSRTDTQYF
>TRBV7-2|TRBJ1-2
CASSFTGTGNYGYTF